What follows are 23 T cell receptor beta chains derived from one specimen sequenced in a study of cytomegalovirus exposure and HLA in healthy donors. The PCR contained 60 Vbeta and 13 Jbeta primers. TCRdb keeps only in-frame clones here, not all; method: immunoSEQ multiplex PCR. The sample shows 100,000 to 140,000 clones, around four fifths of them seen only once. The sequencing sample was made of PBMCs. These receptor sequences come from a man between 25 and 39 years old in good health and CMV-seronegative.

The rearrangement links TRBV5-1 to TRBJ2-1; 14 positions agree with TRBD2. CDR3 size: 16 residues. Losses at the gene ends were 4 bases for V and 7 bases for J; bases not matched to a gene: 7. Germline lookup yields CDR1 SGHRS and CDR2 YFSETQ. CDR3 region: CASSGPGLAGVNEQFF. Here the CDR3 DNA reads TGCGCCAGCAGCGGACCGGGACTAGCGGGAGTAAATGAGCAGTTCTTC.

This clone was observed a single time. The CDR3 loop reads CASSEFAGGSTDTQYF. CDR3 DNA: TGCGCCAGCAGTGAGTTCGCAGGGGGGAGCACAGATACGCAGTATTTT. V gene TRBV10-1 combines with J gene TRBJ2-3; a possible D gene is TRBD1 (7 bases). CDR3 length equals 16 residues. CDR1 and CDR2 (germline): WNHNN, SYGVQD (reference sequence). V lost 1 base, J lost 0 bases, and 11 bases lay in between.

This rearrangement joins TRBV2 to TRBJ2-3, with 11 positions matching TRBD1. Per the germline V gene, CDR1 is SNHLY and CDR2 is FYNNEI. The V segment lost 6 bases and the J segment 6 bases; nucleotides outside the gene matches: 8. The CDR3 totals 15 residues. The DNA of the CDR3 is TGTGCCAGCAGCCCGGACAGGGGGCCGCGCGATACGCAGTATTTT. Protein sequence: CASSPDRGPRDTQYF.

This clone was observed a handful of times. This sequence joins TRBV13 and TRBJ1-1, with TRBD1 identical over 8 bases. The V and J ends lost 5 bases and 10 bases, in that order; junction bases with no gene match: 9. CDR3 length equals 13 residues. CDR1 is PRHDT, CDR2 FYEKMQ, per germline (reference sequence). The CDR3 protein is CASSQMGQVGAFF. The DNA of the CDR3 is TGTGCCAGCAGCCAAATGGGACAGGTGGGAGCTTTCTTT.

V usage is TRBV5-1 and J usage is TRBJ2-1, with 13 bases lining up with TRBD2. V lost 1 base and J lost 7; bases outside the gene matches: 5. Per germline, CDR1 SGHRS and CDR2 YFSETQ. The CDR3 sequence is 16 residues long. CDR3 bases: TGCGCCAGCAGCTTGACTAGCGGGGGGGTCGGGAATGAGCAGTTCTTC. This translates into CASSLTSGGVGNEQFF.

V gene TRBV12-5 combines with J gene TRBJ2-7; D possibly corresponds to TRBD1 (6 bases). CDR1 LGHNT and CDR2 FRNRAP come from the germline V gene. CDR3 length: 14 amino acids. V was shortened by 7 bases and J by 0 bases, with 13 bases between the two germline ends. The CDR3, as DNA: TGTGCTAGTGCGGACAGCAAAAGCTCCTACGAGCAGTACTTC. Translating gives CASADSKSSYEQYF.

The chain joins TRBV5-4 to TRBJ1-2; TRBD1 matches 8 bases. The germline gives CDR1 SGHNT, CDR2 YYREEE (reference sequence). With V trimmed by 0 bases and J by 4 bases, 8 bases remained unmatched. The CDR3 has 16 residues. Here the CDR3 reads CASSLGDRGLFYGYTF. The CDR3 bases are TGTGCCAGCAGCTTGGGAGACAGGGGCCTATTCTATGGCTACACCTTC.

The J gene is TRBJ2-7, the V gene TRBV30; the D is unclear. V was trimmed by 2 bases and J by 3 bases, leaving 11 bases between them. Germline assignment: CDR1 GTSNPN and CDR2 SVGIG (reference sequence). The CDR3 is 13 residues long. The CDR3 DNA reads TGTGCCTGGAGTCGGCAGGTTAACTACGAGCAGTACTTC. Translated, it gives CAWSRQVNYEQYF.

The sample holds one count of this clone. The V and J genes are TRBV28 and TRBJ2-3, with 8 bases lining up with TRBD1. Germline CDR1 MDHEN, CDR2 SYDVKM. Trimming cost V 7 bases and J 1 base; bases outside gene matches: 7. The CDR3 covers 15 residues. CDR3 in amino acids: CASNDPGQGTDTQYF. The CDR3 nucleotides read TGTGCCAGCAACGATCCGGGACAGGGCACAGATACGCAGTATTTT.

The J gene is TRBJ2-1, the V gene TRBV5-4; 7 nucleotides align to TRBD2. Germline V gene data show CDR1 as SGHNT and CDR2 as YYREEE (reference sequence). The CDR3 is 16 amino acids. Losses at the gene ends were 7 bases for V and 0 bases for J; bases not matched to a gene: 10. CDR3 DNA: TGTGCCAGCGGCTGGGGAGGGGCAAGCTCCTACAATGAGCAGTTCTTC. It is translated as CASGWGGASSYNEQFF.

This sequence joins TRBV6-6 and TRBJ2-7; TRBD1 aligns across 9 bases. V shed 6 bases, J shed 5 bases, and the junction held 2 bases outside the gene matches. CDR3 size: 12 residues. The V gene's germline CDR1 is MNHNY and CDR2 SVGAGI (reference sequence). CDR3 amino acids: CASRRTGDEQYF. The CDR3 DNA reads TGTGCCAGCAGACGGACAGGGGACGAGCAGTACTTC.

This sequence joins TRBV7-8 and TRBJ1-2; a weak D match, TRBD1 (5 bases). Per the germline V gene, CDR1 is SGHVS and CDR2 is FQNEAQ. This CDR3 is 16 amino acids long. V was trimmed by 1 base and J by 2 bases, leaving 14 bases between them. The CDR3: CASSLGGAGSNYGYTF. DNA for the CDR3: TGTGCCAGCAGCTTAGGGGGCGCAGGCTCCAACTATGGCTACACCTTC.

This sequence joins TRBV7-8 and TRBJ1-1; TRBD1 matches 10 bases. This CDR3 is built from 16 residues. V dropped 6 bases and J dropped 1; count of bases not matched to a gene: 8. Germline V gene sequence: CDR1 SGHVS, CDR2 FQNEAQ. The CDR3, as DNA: TGTGCCAGCAGGTCCCGGACAGGGGGATCGAACACTGAAGCTTTCTTT. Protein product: CASRSRTGGSNTEAFF.

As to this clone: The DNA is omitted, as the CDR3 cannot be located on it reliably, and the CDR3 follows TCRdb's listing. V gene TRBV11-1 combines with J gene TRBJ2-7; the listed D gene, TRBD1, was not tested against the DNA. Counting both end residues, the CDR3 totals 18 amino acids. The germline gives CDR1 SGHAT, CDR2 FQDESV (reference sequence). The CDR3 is CASSILEKGGHFSYEQYF.

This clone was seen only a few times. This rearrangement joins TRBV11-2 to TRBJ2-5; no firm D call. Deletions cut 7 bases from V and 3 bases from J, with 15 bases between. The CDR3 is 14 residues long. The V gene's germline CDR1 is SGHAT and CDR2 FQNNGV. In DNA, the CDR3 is TGTGCCAGCACCCCCTCCCGCAGGAAAGAGACCCAGTACTTC. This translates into CASTPSRRKETQYF. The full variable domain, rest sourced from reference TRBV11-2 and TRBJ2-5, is EAGVAQSPRYKIIEKRQSVAFWCNPISGHATLYWYQQILGQGPKLLIQFQNNGVVDDSQLPKDRFSAERLKGVDSTLKIQPAKLEDSAVYLCASTPSRRKETQYFGPGTRLLVL.

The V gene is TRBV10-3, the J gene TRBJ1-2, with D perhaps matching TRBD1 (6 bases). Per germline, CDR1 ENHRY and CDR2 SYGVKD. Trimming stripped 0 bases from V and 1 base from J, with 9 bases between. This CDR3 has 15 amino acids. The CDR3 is CAISESLRGNYGYTF. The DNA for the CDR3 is TGTGCCATCAGTGAGTCGCTCAGGGGTAACTATGGCTACACCTTC.

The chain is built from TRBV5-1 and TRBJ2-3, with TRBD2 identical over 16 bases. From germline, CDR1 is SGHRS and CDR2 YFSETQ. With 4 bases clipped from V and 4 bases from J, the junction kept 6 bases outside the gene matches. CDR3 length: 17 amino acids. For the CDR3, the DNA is TGCGCCAGCAGCCAAGGGACTAGCGGGGGGGCCTCAGATACGCAGTATTTT. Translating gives CASSQGTSGGASDTQYF. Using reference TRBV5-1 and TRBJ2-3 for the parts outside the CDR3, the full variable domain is KAGVTQTPRYLIKTRGQQVTLSCSPISGHRSVSWYQQTPGQGLQFLFEYFSETQRNKGNFPGRFSGRQFSNSRSEMNVSTLELGDSALYLCASSQGTSGGASDTQYFGPGTRLTVL.

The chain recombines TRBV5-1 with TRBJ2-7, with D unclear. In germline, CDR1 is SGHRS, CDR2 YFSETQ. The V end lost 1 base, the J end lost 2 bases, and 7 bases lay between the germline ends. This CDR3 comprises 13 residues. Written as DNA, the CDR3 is TGCGCCAGCAGCTTGCTGTTTACCTACGAGCAGTACTTC. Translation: CASSLLFTYEQYF.

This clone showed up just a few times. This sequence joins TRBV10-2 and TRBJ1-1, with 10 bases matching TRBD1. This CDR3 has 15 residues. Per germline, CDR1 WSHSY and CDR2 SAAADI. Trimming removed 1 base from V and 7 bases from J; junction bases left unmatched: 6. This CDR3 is CASSEWDRGADEAFF. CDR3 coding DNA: TGCGCCAGCAGTGAGTGGGACAGGGGCGCGGATGAAGCTTTCTTT.

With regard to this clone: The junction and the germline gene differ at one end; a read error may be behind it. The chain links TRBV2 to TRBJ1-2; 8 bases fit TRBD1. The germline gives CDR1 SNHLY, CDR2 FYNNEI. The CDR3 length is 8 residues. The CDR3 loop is CASRGQVF. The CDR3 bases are TGTGCCAGCAGGGGACAGGTCTTC. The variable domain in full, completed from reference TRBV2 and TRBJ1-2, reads EPEVTQTPSHQVTQMGQEVILRCVPISNHLYFYWYRQILGQKVEFLVSFYNNEISEKSEIFDDQFSVERPDGSNFTLKIRSTKLEDSAMYFCASRGQVFGSGTRLTVV.

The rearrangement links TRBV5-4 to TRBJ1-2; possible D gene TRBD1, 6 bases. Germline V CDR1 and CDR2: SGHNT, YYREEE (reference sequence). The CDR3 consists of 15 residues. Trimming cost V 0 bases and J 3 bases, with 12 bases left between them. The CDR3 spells CASSLEWAGDYGYTF. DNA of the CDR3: TGTGCCAGCAGCTTGGAGTGGGCAGGGGACTATGGCTACACCTTC.

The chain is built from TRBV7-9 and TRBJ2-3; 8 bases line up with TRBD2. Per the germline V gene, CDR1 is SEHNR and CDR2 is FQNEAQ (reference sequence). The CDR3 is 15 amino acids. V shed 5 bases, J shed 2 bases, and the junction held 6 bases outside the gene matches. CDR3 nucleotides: TGTGCCAGCAGCCCCCTTAGCGGGACCACAGATACGCAGTATTTT. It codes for CASSPLSGTTDTQYF.

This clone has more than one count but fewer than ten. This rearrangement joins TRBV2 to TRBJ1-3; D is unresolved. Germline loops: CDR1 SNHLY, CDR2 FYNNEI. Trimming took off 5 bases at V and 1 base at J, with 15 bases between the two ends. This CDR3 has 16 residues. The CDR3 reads CASSIPPKTSGNTIYF. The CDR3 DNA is TGTGCCAGCAGTATACCGCCCAAGACTTCTGGAAACACCATATATTTT. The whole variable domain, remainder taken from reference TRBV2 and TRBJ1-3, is EPEVTQTPSHQVTQMGQEVILRCVPISNHLYFYWYRQILGQKVEFLVSFYNNEISEKSEIFDDQFSVERPDGSNFTLKIRSTKLEDSAMYFCASSIPPKTSGNTIYFGEGSWLTVV.